A single sample is the source of the 32 T cell receptor beta chains below, sequenced in a study of cytomegalovirus exposure and HLA in healthy donors. PCR involved 60 Vbeta and 13 Jbeta primers. The table came from immunoSEQ multiplex PCR; TCRdb's copy has only in-frame clones and leaves some out. The table lists 95,000 to 150,000 clones, 15% of them singletons, with over 1.5% in the top ten. Sequencing input: PBMCs. These receptors were collected from a woman aged 18-35 years in good health and CMV-seronegative.

The CDR3 DNA reads as TGTGCCAGCAGTTATAGGAGGGCGGGAGAAGCTTTCTTT. This sequence encodes CASSYRRAGEAFF. The chain joins TRBV6-5 to TRBJ1-1; the D is unclear. Looked up from germline, CDR1 is MNHEY and CDR2 is SVGAGI. This CDR3 region has 13 residues. V was pared by 3 bases and J by 8 bases, with 13 bases between.

This clone was counted between two and nine times. The chain links TRBV18 to TRBJ2-7; the D is unclear. The germline gives CDR1 KGHSH, CDR2 LQKENI. The ends were cut back, 0 bases at V and 7 bases at J, with 13 bases in the middle. This CDR3 has 14 residues. The CDR3 loop is CASSPPTVAREQYF. CDR3 DNA sequence: TGTGCCAGCTCACCACCGACGGTAGCCCGGGAGCAGTACTTC. The full variable domain, with the rest looked up from reference TRBV18 and TRBJ2-7, is NAGVMQNPRHLVRRRGQEARLRCSPMKGHSHVYWYRQLPEEGLKFMVYLQKENIIDESGMPKERFSAEFPKEGPSILRIQQVVRGDSAAYFCASSPPTVAREQYFGPGTRLTVT.

This clone was observed a handful of times. The chain carries TRBV9 and TRBJ2-7, with D possibly TRBD2 on 6 matching bases. CDR1 and CDR2 (germline): SGDLS, YYNGEE. Deletions cut 0 bases from V and 0 bases from J, with 10 bases between. The CDR3 runs to 15 residues. The CDR3 DNA reads TGTGCCAGCAGCGTAGGAGCGGGCCTCTCCTACGAGCAGTACTTC. Translating it yields CASSVGAGLSYEQYF.

In this sample, this clone turned up a few times. V usage is TRBV5-6 and J usage is TRBJ1-2; possibly TRBD1 for D (5 bases). CDR1 and CDR2 (germline): SGHDT, YYEEEE. The CDR3 sequence is 15 residues long. V was clipped by 4 bases and J by 5 bases, with 18 bases between them. CDR3 bases: TGTGCCAGCAGCGGCGGGACCCCGTTAGAGTATGGCTACACCTTC. It yields the protein CASSGGTPLEYGYTF.

The chain combines TRBV6-5 with TRBJ1-1; D is unclear. Per germline, CDR1 MNHEY and CDR2 SVGAGI. Trimming took 4 bases from V and 5 from J, leaving 8 bases between them. The CDR3 consists of 12 residues. Here the CDR3 DNA reads TGTGCCAGCAGTTTAGACTTTACTGAAGCTTTCTTT. This translates into CASSLDFTEAFF.

This rearrangement joins TRBV10-3 to TRBJ2-7; 8 nucleotides agree with TRBD2. The CDR3 covers 16 residues. V was clipped by 6 bases and J by 0 bases; unmatched bases: 10. Germline CDR1 is ENHRY and CDR2 is SYGVKD. CDR3 protein: CAISAPGGGNSYEQYF. CDR3 nucleotide sequence: TGTGCCATCAGCGCCCCCGGGGGGGGAAACTCCTACGAGCAGTACTTC.

The rearrangement links TRBV7-2 to TRBJ2-7, with TRBD2 as a possible D gene (5 bases). Germline-derived CDR1 and CDR2 are SGHTA and FQGNSA. The length of the CDR3 is 15 residues. V lost 0 bases, J lost 4 bases, and 13 bases lay in between. CDR3 amino acids: CASSLAGVEGYEQYF. As DNA, the CDR3 is TGTGCCAGCAGCTTAGCCGGGGTAGAGGGATACGAGCAGTACTTC.

This clone was detected only once. The CDR3, as DNA: TGCAGCGTTGAATTAAGAGGACAGGCGAACACCGGGGAGCTGTTTTTT. It encodes CSVELRGQANTGELFF. The chain links TRBV29-1 to TRBJ2-2, with 7 nucleotides matching TRBD1. The CDR3 has 16 amino acids. The germline gives CDR1 SQVTM, CDR2 ANQGSEA. Trimming at V came to 2 bases and at J to 0 bases, leaving 6 bases not matched to a gene.

In its sample, this clone was seen once. The chain employs TRBV11-2 and TRBJ1-2, with TRBD1 matching over 9 bases. V shed 5 bases and J 4 bases; nucleotides not matched to a gene: 8. Germline V gene data show CDR1 as SGHAT and CDR2 as FQNNGV. The CDR3 runs 15 residues. CDR3 loop: CASSPGQGPGYGYTF. The CDR3 bases are TGTGCCAGCAGCCCCGGACAGGGGCCAGGCTATGGCTACACCTTC.

The rearrangement joins TRBV9 to TRBJ1-5, with a weak D call TRBD1 (5 bases). Deletions cut 3 bases from V and 9 bases from J, with 22 bases between. The CDR3 runs to 16 residues. Germline V CDR1 and CDR2: SGDLS, YYNGEE. The CDR3 DNA reads TGTGCCAGCAGCGCGGAGGGCAGGGCTCCCTTTGGGCCCCAGCATTTT. Protein product: CASSAEGRAPFGPQHF.

This clone was detected only a few times. The gene calls are TRBV6-6 and TRBJ2-7; TRBD1 matches 7 bases. CDR1 MNHNY and CDR2 SVGAGI come from the germline V gene (reference sequence). V dropped 1 base and J dropped 4; count of bases not matched to a gene: 7. This CDR3 is built from 15 residues. DNA of the CDR3: TGTGCCAGCAGTTACTACCAGGGGGAGAGGTACGAGCAGTACTTC. It codes for CASSYYQGERYEQYF.

The V and J genes are TRBV2 and TRBJ1-1, with D possibly TRBD1 on 6 matching bases. Germline V gene sequence: CDR1 SNHLY, CDR2 FYNNEI. The length of the CDR3 is 13 residues. Between the trimmed V and J ends, which lost 6 bases and 0 bases, there was a span of 8 bases. CDR3 sequence (DNA): TGTGCCAGCAGCCCAGGGGTGAACACTGAAGCTTTCTTT. Translated, it gives CASSPGVNTEAFF.

This clone was observed a few times. This chain uses TRBV30 with TRBJ2-3; D ambiguous. CDR1 and CDR2 from the germline V gene are GTSNPN and SVGIG (reference sequence). Trimming took 0 bases from V and 0 from J, leaving 7 bases between them. The CDR3 consists of 14 residues. The CDR3 nucleotides read TGTGCCTGGAGTGTGCGGAGAAGCACAGATACGCAGTATTTT. This codes for CAWSVRRSTDTQYF.

This clone has only a few counts. This chain joins TRBV19 and TRBJ1-1; D is possibly TRBD1 (5 bases). Trimming took off 3 bases at V and 7 bases at J, with 9 bases between the two ends. There are 12 residues in the CDR3. Germline V gene sequence: CDR1 LNHDA, CDR2 SQIVND (reference sequence). The CDR3 DNA follows: TGTGCCAGTAGTATCGGGGGGAGTGAAGCTTTCTTT. Protein product: CASSIGGSEAFF.

V is TRBV5-1 and J is TRBJ2-7, with 12 bases lining up with TRBD1. The CDR3 sequence is 15 residues long. Germline CDR1 and CDR2: SGHRS and YFSETQ. Trimming at V came to 0 bases and at J to 2 bases, leaving 0 bases not matched to a gene. The CDR3: CASSLGDRGPYEQYF. The CDR3 DNA is TGCGCCAGCAGCTTGGGGGACAGGGGGCCCTACGAGCAGTACTTC.

This clone was found a few times. The gene calls are TRBV6-4 and TRBJ1-5; D is undetermined. CDR1 and CDR2 (germline): MRHNA, SNTAGT. The CDR3 is 16 residues long. Trimming stripped 1 base from V and 2 bases from J, with 12 bases between. CDR3 amino acids: CASSDLSSEGNQPQHF. The CDR3 DNA is TGTGCCAGCAGTGACTTGTCTAGCGAGGGCAATCAGCCCCAGCATTTT.

The chain has TRBV5-1 and TRBJ2-1, with 10 bases fitting TRBD2. Germline V gene sequence: CDR1 SGHRS, CDR2 YFSETQ. This CDR3 is built from 18 residues. V dropped 4 bases and J dropped 6; count of bases not matched to a gene: 16. CDR3: CASSERYKTSGTFNEQFF. CDR3 sequence (DNA): TGCGCCAGCAGCGAACGCTACAAAACTAGCGGGACCTTCAATGAGCAGTTCTTC. The whole variable domain, filled in from reference TRBV5-1 and TRBJ2-1, reads KAGVTQTPRYLIKTRGQQVTLSCSPISGHRSVSWYQQTPGQGLQFLFEYFSETQRNKGNFPGRFSGRQFSNSRSEMNVSTLELGDSALYLCASSERYKTSGTFNEQFFGPGTRLTVL.

This clone was detected a few times. This chain connects TRBV30 to TRBJ1-5, with D perhaps matching TRBD1 (6 bases). Trimming pared 3 bases from V and 2 bases from J, leaving 11 bases between. Germline-derived CDR1 and CDR2 are GTSNPN and SVGIG (reference sequence). The CDR3 covers 14 residues. As DNA, the CDR3 is TGTGCCTGGAGCCACTGGACAGGCAATCAGCCCCAGCATTTT. This sequence encodes CAWSHWTGNQPQHF.

This clone showed up just once. The rearrangement links TRBV28 to TRBJ1-2, with 9 bases lining up with TRBD1. The CDR3 has 15 amino acids. Germline V gene sequence: CDR1 MDHEN, CDR2 SYDVKM. J gave up 2 bases and V 2 bases, and 3 bases lay outside the gene matches. The CDR3 bases are TGTGCCAGCAGTTTAGCGGGGACAGGGAACTATGGCTACACCTTC. Encoded protein: CASSLAGTGNYGYTF.

This chain links TRBV7-8 with TRBJ2-1, with D tentatively TRBD2 (6 bases). Germline CDR1 is SGHVS and CDR2 is FQNEAQ. The CDR3 length is 16 residues. Trimming pared 2 bases from V and 5 bases from J, leaving 16 bases between. DNA for the CDR3: TGTGCCAGCAGCTTAACGAGCGGGTTGGTGGACAATGAGCAGTTCTTC. This sequence encodes CASSLTSGLVDNEQFF.

The chain has TRBV9 and TRBJ2-1; 10 bases are a match to TRBD2. The germline V gene encodes CDR1 SGDLS and CDR2 YYNGEE. Trimming at V came to 4 bases and at J to 4 bases, leaving 8 bases not matched to a gene. CDR3 length: 16 amino acids. Here the CDR3 DNA reads TGTGCCAGCAGCCCCAGAGAAGCGGGAGGGTACAATGAGCAGTTCTTC. As protein: CASSPREAGGYNEQFF. The whole variable domain, filled in from reference TRBV9 and TRBJ2-1, reads DSGVTQTPKHLITATGQRVTLRCSPRSGDLSVYWYQQSLDQGLQFLIQYYNGEERAKGNILERFSAQQFPDLHSELNLSSLELGDSALYFCASSPREAGGYNEQFFGPGTRLTVL.

The rearrangement links TRBV10-3 to TRBJ1-1; tentatively, D is TRBD1 (5 bases). Germline V gene sequence: CDR1 ENHRY, CDR2 SYGVKD. CDR3 length: 16 amino acids. The V end lost 4 bases, the J end lost 4 bases, and 19 bases lay between the germline ends. The CDR3 region is CAISARPTEGLTEAFF. The CDR3 DNA reads as TGTGCCATCAGTGCGCGCCCCACCGAGGGACTCACTGAAGCTTTCTTT.

DNA for the CDR3: TGTGCCAGCAGCCCCCCGGCGGGGTCCTCCTACGAGCAGTACTTC. Translated: CASSPPAGSSYEQYF. The chain is built from TRBV28 and TRBJ2-7; a weak D match, TRBD2 (6 bases). Germline lookup yields CDR1 MDHEN and CDR2 SYDVKM. Trimming removed 6 bases at V and 0 bases at J, with 15 bases between. The CDR3 spans 15 residues.

V and J are TRBV6-5 and TRBJ1-5; D is ambiguous. The CDR3 runs 14 residues. The V gene's germline CDR1 is MNHEY and CDR2 SVGAGI. V lost 5 bases to trimming and J lost 3 bases, with 11 bases between them. CDR3 nucleotide sequence: TGTGCCAGCAGTCGGGGAGGGCCCAATCAGCCCCAGCATTTT. It yields the protein CASSRGGPNQPQHF.

This clone was seen a few times. This chain joins TRBV30 and TRBJ2-7; TRBD1 aligns across 8 bases. J was trimmed by 2 bases and V by 2 bases; bases with no gene match: 2. The CDR3 covers 13 residues. The germline V gene encodes CDR1 GTSNPN and CDR2 SVGIG (reference sequence). The CDR3 DNA reads TGTGCCTGGAGTAGACAGGGGACCTACGAGCAGTACTTC. Encoded protein: CAWSRQGTYEQYF.

The chain carries TRBV7-2 and TRBJ2-3; D unclear. Germline V gene lookup returns CDR1 SGHTA and CDR2 FQGNSA. Trimming took 3 bases from V and 4 from J, leaving 14 bases between them. CDR3 length: 15 amino acids. The CDR3 spells CASSFIASFSDTQYF. The CDR3 nucleotides are TGTGCCAGCAGCTTTATTGCGAGTTTCTCAGATACGCAGTATTTT. Drawing the rest from reference TRBV7-2 and TRBJ2-3, the complete variable domain is GAGVSQSPSNKVTEKGKDVELRCDPISGHTALYWYRQSLGQGLEFLIYFQGNSAPDKSGLPSDRFSAERTGGSVSTLTIQRTQQEDSAVYLCASSFIASFSDTQYFGPGTRLTVL.

This clone was seen more than once but under ten times. J is TRBJ1-1 and V is TRBV7-2; D is perhaps TRBD1 (6 bases). V lost 3 bases and J lost 8, with 19 bases in between. CDR3 length: 15 amino acids. Germline loops: CDR1 SGHTA, CDR2 FQGNSA. The CDR3, as DNA: TGTGCCAGCAGCTTCGGGGGGCTACCGGAAGGGGAAGCTTTCTTT. Translating gives CASSFGGLPEGEAFF.

The chain has TRBV21-1 and TRBJ2-3; the table's D call TRBD1 went unverified against the DNA. TRBV21-1 is a known pseudogene. CDR3 length equals 17 residues. The CDR3 sequence: CASSKGALPLRADTQYF. CDR3 DNA sequence: TGTGCCAGCAGCAAAGGGGCGCTACCCCTCCGAGCAGATACGCAGTATTTT.

This clone came up a few times. The chain combines TRBV28 with TRBJ2-2; D uncertain. CDR3 length: 14 amino acids. The germline V gene has CDR1 MDHEN and CDR2 SYDVKM. The ends were cut back, 6 bases at V and 11 bases at J, with 19 bases in the middle. CDR3 amino acids: CASSPPGIGLELFF. Written as DNA, the CDR3 is TGTGCCAGCAGCCCCCCCGGCATTGGGCTCGAGCTGTTTTTT.

This clone was seen more than once but under ten times. The chain combines TRBV29-1 with TRBJ1-1; 8 positions match TRBD1. Germline values: CDR1 SQVTM, CDR2 ANQGSEA. Germline trimming cut 6 bases from V and 6 bases from J; bases unmatched to any gene: 9. The CDR3 is 13 residues long. Here the CDR3 reads CSVGTGGTAEAFF. The CDR3 DNA follows: TGCAGCGTGGGGACAGGCGGAACGGCTGAAGCTTTCTTT.

The CDR3 nucleotides read TGTGCCAGCAGGGGACAGGGGGCTACCCTCTACGAGCAGTACTTC. Translating it yields CASRGQGATLYEQYF. V is TRBV6-1 and J is TRBJ2-7; 12 positions match TRBD1. CDR1 MNHNS and CDR2 SASEGT come from the germline V gene. This CDR3 has 15 amino acids. Losses at the gene ends were 6 bases for V and 3 bases for J; bases not matched to a gene: 6.

This clone came up a few times. This CDR3 is CASGRDRVNQPQHF. In nucleotides, the CDR3 is TGTGCCAGCGGACGAGACAGGGTTAATCAGCCCCAGCATTTT. This sequence joins TRBV28 and TRBJ1-5, with 7 bases matching TRBD1. The CDR3 runs to 14 residues. Losses at the gene ends were 8 bases for V and 4 bases for J; bases not matched to a gene: 8. CDR1 MDHEN and CDR2 SYDVKM come from the germline V gene.